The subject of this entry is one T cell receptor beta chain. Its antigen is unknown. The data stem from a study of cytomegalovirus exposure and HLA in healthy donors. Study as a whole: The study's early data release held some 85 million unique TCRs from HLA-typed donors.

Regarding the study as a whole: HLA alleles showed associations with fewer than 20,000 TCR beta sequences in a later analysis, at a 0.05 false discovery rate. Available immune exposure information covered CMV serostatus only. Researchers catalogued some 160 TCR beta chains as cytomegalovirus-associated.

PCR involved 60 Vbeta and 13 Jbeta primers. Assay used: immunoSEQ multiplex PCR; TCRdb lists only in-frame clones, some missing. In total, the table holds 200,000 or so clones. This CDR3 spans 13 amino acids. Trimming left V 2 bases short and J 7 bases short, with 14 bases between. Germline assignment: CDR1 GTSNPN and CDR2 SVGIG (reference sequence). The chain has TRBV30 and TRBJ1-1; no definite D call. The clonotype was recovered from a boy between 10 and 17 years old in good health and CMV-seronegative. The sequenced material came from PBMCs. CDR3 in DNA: TGTGCCTGGAGTAATTATGCCACTGTTGAAGCTTTCTTT. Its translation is CAWSNYATVEAFF.